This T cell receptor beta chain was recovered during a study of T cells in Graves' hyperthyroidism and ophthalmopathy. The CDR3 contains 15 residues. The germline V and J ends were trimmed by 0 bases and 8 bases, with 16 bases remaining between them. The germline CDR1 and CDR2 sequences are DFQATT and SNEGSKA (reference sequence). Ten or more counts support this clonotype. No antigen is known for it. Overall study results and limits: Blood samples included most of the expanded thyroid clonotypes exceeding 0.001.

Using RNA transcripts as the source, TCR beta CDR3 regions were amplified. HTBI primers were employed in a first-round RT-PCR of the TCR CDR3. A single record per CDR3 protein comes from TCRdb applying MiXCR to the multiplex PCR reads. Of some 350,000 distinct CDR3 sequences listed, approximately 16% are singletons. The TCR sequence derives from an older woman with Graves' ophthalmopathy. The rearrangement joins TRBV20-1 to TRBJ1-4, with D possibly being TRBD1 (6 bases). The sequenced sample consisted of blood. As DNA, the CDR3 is TGCAGTGCTAGAGATGGGGGGCGCCTTCGGGAAAAACTGTTTTTT. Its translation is CSARDGGRLREKLFF.